This is a list of T cell receptor beta chains from one sample in a study of shared clonotypes between healthy human individuals. The assay was immunoSEQ multiplex PCR, and TCRdb's table has in-frame clones only and misses some. The sample contains 700,000 to 950,000 clones, about 97% of which appear only once. The sequencing sample was made of naive CD8+ T cells sorted from blood. Source of these receptors: a man aged 25 to 45 in good health. The CDR3 runs from the conserved cysteine through the conserved F or W. The order of the fields is CDR3 length, J gene, clone size, D gene, V gene, CDR3 DNA, CDR3 protein. The D gene is left open where the match is weak. Only some rows state a clone size, as once, few, many or a class for expanded clones.

CDR3 length: 14
J gene: TRBJ1-1
clone size: -
D gene: TRBD1
V gene: TRBV13
CDR3 DNA: TGTGCCAGCAACCAACAGGGGGGGAACACTGAAGCTTTCTTT
CDR3 protein: CASNQQGGNTEAFF

CDR3 length: 16
J gene: TRBJ2-7
clone size: -
D gene: TRBD1
V gene: TRBV27
CDR3 DNA: TGTGCCAGCAAAAAGACAGGGGGCCTAACCTCCTACGAGCAGTACTTC
CDR3 protein: CASKKTGGLTSYEQYF

CDR3 length: 12
J gene: TRBJ2-7
clone size: -
D gene: TRBD1
V gene: TRBV6-6
CDR3 DNA: TGTGCCAGCAGCCAGGGGGACTACGAGCAGTACTTC
CDR3 protein: CASSQGDYEQYF

CDR3 length: 14
J gene: TRBJ2-1
clone size: -
D gene: -
V gene: TRBV5-1
CDR3 DNA: TGCGCCAGCAGCTTGGAGATGGATTACAATGAGCAGTTCTTC
CDR3 protein: CASSLEMDYNEQFF

CDR3 length: 13
J gene: TRBJ2-5
clone size: -
D gene: TRBD2
V gene: TRBV29-1
CDR3 DNA: TGCAGTGTAGCGGGAGGCATCCAAGAGACCCAGTACTTC
CDR3 protein: CSVAGGIQETQYF

CDR3 length: 15
J gene: TRBJ2-1
clone size: -
D gene: -
V gene: TRBV11-1
CDR3 DNA: TGTGCCAGCAGCCTATTTGGGAGGGGGACAGAGGAGCAGTTCTTC
CDR3 protein: CASSLFGRGTEEQFF

CDR3 length: 14
J gene: TRBJ2-2
clone size: once
D gene: TRBD1
V gene: TRBV4-3
CDR3 DNA: TGCGCCAGCAGCCAAGGGGACAGCTCCGGGGAGCTGTTTTTT
CDR3 protein: CASSQGDSSGELFF

CDR3 length: 14
J gene: TRBJ2-1
clone size: -
D gene: -
V gene: TRBV10-3
CDR3 DNA: TGTGCCATCAGTGAGGGGATACTCTACAATGAGCAGTTCTTC
CDR3 protein: CAISEGILYNEQFF

CDR3 length: 17
J gene: TRBJ2-3
clone size: -
D gene: TRBD1
V gene: TRBV11-2
CDR3 DNA: TGTGCCAGCAGCTTAGGTAGGAGGACAGGGGCCACAGATACGCAGTATTTT
CDR3 protein: CASSLGRRTGATDTQYF

CDR3 length: 13
J gene: TRBJ2-5
clone size: -
D gene: -
V gene: TRBV15
CDR3 DNA: TGTGCCACCAGCAGAGTAGAGGAAGAGACCCAGTACTTC
CDR3 protein: CATSRVEEETQYF

CDR3 length: 15
J gene: TRBJ1-1
clone size: -
D gene: -
V gene: TRBV28
CDR3 DNA: TGTGCCAGCAGTCCGCAAGAGACAGGAAAGACTGAAGCTTTCTTT
CDR3 protein: CASSPQETGKTEAFF

CDR3 length: 16
J gene: TRBJ2-3
clone size: -
D gene: TRBD2
V gene: TRBV7-6
CDR3 DNA: TGTGCCAGCAGCCCGTTTACTAGCGGAAACACAGATACGCAGTATTTT
CDR3 protein: CASSPFTSGNTDTQYF

CDR3 length: 15
J gene: TRBJ2-3
clone size: -
D gene: -
V gene: TRBV5-8
CDR3 DNA: TGTGCCAGCAGCTTGGCCGGGCGGAGCACAGATACGCAGTATTTT
CDR3 protein: CASSLAGRSTDTQYF

CDR3 length: 15
J gene: TRBJ2-3
clone size: -
D gene: -
V gene: TRBV2
CDR3 DNA: TGTGCCAGCAGTGAAGGGAGCGTGAGCACAGATACGCAGTATTTT
CDR3 protein: CASSEGSVSTDTQYF

CDR3 length: 16
J gene: TRBJ2-3
clone size: -
D gene: -
V gene: TRBV7-2
CDR3 DNA: TGTGCCAGCAGCTTATCTCCAGTGGAGAACACAGATACGCAGTATTTT
CDR3 protein: CASSLSPVENTDTQYF

CDR3 length: 13
J gene: TRBJ2-7
clone size: -
D gene: -
V gene: TRBV19
CDR3 DNA: TGTGCCAGTAGTTCACGGGCAGTTGACGAGCAGTACTTC
CDR3 protein: CASSSRAVDEQYF

CDR3 length: 16
J gene: TRBJ2-5
clone size: once
D gene: TRBD1
V gene: TRBV28
CDR3 DNA: TGTGCCAGCAGTTTATCCCGGACAGGGGAAAGAGAGACCCAGTACTTC
CDR3 protein: CASSLSRTGERETQYF

CDR3 length: 14
J gene: TRBJ2-7
clone size: once
D gene: TRBD1
V gene: TRBV5-4
CDR3 DNA: TGTGCCAGCAGCTTGACGGCCAGGGGGCACGAGCAGTACTTC
CDR3 protein: CASSLTARGHEQYF

CDR3 length: 15
J gene: TRBJ2-7
clone size: -
D gene: TRBD1
V gene: TRBV6-1
CDR3 DNA: TGTGCCAGGAGGGGGAGGCAGGGGGCATTTCGCGAGCAGTACTTC
CDR3 protein: CARRGRQGAFREQYF

CDR3 length: 12
J gene: TRBJ2-5
clone size: -
D gene: -
V gene: TRBV11-2
CDR3 DNA: TGTGCCAGCAGCGCCTTGGAAGAGACCCAGTACTTC
CDR3 protein: CASSALEETQYF

CDR3 length: 16
J gene: TRBJ2-2
clone size: -
D gene: -
V gene: TRBV10-3
CDR3 DNA: TGTGCCATCAGTGAGTCCGGGGGAGGCATGGCGAGGGAGCTGTTTTTT
CDR3 protein: CAISESGGGMARELFF

CDR3 length: 14
J gene: TRBJ2-7
clone size: -
D gene: TRBD2
V gene: TRBV27
CDR3 DNA: TGTGCCAGCAGTTTTAACGGGAGGGTTTACGAGCAGTACTTC
CDR3 protein: CASSFNGRVYEQYF

CDR3 length: 14
J gene: TRBJ2-7
clone size: once
D gene: -
V gene: TRBV7-9
CDR3 DNA: TGTGCCAGCAGCTTATCAGGGACCACCTACGAGCAGTACTTC
CDR3 protein: CASSLSGTTYEQYF

CDR3 length: 15
J gene: TRBJ2-3
clone size: -
D gene: TRBD2
V gene: TRBV11-2
CDR3 DNA: TGTGCCAGCAGCTTAGGCACAGCGGGAGCCGATACGCAGTATTTT
CDR3 protein: CASSLGTAGADTQYF

CDR3 length: 14
J gene: TRBJ2-7
clone size: -
D gene: TRBD1
V gene: TRBV30
CDR3 DNA: TGTGCCTGGAGTCATGGGACAGCCGCTTACGAGCAGTACTTC
CDR3 protein: CAWSHGTAAYEQYF

CDR3 length: 16
J gene: TRBJ2-5
clone size: -
D gene: -
V gene: TRBV1
CDR3 DNA: TGCACCAGCAGCCATAAAGGAGCGGGAGGGCCAGAGACCCAGTACTTC
CDR3 protein: CTSSHKGAGGPETQYF

CDR3 length: 22
J gene: TRBJ2-1
clone size: -
D gene: TRBD1
V gene: TRBV28
CDR3 DNA: TGTGCCAGCAGCAAACACGGCCGGGACAGGGGCTTTAGGGCGGGATGGGATAATGAGCAGTTCTTC
CDR3 protein: CASSKHGRDRGFRAGWDNEQFF

CDR3 length: 16
J gene: TRBJ2-3
clone size: -
D gene: TRBD2
V gene: TRBV5-6
CDR3 DNA: TGTGCCAGCAGCTCTCTGGCTAGCGGGTACACAGATACGCAGTATTTT
CDR3 protein: CASSSLASGYTDTQYF

CDR3 length: 14
J gene: TRBJ2-7
clone size: -
D gene: -
V gene: TRBV27
CDR3 DNA: TGTGCCAGCAGTTTGGGAGCGAACTCCTACGAGCAGTACTTC
CDR3 protein: CASSLGANSYEQYF